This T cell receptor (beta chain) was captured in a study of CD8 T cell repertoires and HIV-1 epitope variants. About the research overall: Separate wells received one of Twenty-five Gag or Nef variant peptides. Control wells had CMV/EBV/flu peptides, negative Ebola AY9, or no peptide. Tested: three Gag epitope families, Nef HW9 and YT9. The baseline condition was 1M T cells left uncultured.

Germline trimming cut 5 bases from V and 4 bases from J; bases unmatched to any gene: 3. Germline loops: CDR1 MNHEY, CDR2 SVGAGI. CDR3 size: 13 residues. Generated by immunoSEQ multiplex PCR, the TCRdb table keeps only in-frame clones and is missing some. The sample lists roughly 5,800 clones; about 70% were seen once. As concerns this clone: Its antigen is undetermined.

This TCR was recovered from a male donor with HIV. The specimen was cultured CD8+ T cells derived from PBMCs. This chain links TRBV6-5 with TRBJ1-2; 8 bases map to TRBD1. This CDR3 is CASSLTGGYGYTF. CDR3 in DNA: TGTGCCAGCAGTCTTACAGGGGGCTATGGCTACACCTTC.